Listed below are T cell receptor beta chains from one sample, sequenced in a study of T-cell memory formation after mild COVID-19. MiXCR was run by TCRdb on the 5' RACE reads, yielding one entry per CDR3 protein. The table shows 450,000 to 650,000 distinct CDR3 sequences, with less than 25% occurring only once. Sequencing was performed on PBMCs or a T cell subset sorted from them (not recorded which). The origin of the receptors is an adult woman who had mild COVID-19 (a few samples of this study predate the infection). Cell type and time point are not known. The CDR3 runs from the conserved cysteine through the conserved F or W. The D gene is left open where the match is weak. Rows may omit the clone size; those that give it use once, few, many or a size class.

CDR3nt: TGCAGCGTTGAGTTTGCGGGAGGCCTCACCGGGGAGCTGTTTTTT; CDR3aa: CSVEFAGGLTGELFF; abundance: few; v_gene: TRBV29-1; j_gene: TRBJ2-2; d_gene: TRBD2
CDR3nt: TGTGCCAGCAGTTTGTTCCAAGGGGCACTAGGAGACAATGAGCAGTTCTTC; CDR3aa: CASSLFQGALGDNEQFF; abundance: few; v_gene: TRBV12-3/TRBV12-4; j_gene: TRBJ2-1; d_gene: NA
CDR3nt: TGTGCCAGCAGCTCGGTCGGGATGGACACTGAGCAGTTCTTC; CDR3aa: CASSSVGMDTEQFF; abundance: NA; v_gene: TRBV7-9; j_gene: TRBJ2-1; d_gene: NA
CDR3nt: TGTGCCAGCAGCGCCAGCCGTAGGGACAGGGGGAATGGTGGCTACACCTTC; CDR3aa: CASSASRRDRGNGGYTF; abundance: NA; v_gene: TRBV9; j_gene: TRBJ1-2; d_gene: TRBD1
CDR3nt: TGCGCCAGCAGCTTGGAACTTCCCAACACTGAAGCTTTCTTT; CDR3aa: CASSLELPNTEAFF; abundance: NA; v_gene: TRBV5-1; j_gene: TRBJ1-1; d_gene: NA
CDR3nt: TGTGCTAGCAGGACTAGCGGGAACACCGGGGAGCTGTTTTTT; CDR3aa: CASRTSGNTGELFF; abundance: many; v_gene: TRBV7-7; j_gene: TRBJ2-2; d_gene: TRBD2
CDR3nt: TGTGCCAGCAGTGCCGGGGGCGGCAATCAGCCCCAGCATTTT; CDR3aa: CASSAGGGNQPQHF; abundance: few; v_gene: TRBV6-1; j_gene: TRBJ1-5; d_gene: NA
CDR3nt: TGCGCCAGCAGCTTGGCCGGGACGCACAATGTGATACAGTTCTTC; CDR3aa: CASSLAGTHNVIQFF; abundance: few; v_gene: TRBV5-1; j_gene: TRBJ2-1; d_gene: NA
CDR3nt: TGTGCCAGCAGCCAAGAAGGCAGGGCAAGAGCTTTCTTT; CDR3aa: CASSQEGRARAFF; abundance: NA; v_gene: TRBV3-1; j_gene: TRBJ1-1; d_gene: NA
CDR3nt: TGTGCCAGCAGCTTGGGACTAGCGGTGATGCGGCAGTTCTTC; CDR3aa: CASSLGLAVMRQFF; abundance: few; v_gene: TRBV5-6; j_gene: TRBJ2-1; d_gene: TRBD2
CDR3nt: TGCAGTCCCGGGACAGAAGCAAACACTGAAGCTTTCTTT; CDR3aa: CSPGTEANTEAFF; abundance: NA; v_gene: TRBV20-1; j_gene: TRBJ1-1; d_gene: TRBD1
CDR3nt: TGTGCTAGTGGTTTTAGGCCCGGGGAGCTGTTTTTT; CDR3aa: CASGFRPGELFF; abundance: NA; v_gene: TRBV12-5; j_gene: TRBJ2-2; d_gene: NA
CDR3nt: TGCGCCAGCAGCCAAGAGTATCCGCCGTTGCGGCCCCAGCATTTT; CDR3aa: CASSQEYPPLRPQHF; abundance: few; v_gene: TRBV4-3; j_gene: TRBJ1-5; d_gene: NA